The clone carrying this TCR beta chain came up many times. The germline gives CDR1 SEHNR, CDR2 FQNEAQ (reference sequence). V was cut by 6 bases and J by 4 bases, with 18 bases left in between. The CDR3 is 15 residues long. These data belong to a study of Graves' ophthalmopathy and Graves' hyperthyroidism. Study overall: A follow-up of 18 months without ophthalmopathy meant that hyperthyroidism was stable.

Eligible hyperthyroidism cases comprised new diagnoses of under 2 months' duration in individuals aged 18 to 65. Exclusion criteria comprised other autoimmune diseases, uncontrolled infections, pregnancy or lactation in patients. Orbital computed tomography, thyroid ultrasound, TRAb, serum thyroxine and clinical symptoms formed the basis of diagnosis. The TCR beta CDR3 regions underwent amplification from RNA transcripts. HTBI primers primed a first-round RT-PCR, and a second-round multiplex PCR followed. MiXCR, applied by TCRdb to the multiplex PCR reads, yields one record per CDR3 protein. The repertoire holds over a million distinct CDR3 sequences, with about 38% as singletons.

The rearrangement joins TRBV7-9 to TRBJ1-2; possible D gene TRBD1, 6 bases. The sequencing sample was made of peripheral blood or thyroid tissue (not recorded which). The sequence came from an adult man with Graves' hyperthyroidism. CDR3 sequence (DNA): TGTGCCAGCAGGACAATACAGGGAGGCGGCTATGGCTACACCTTC. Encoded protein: CASRTIQGGGYGYTF.